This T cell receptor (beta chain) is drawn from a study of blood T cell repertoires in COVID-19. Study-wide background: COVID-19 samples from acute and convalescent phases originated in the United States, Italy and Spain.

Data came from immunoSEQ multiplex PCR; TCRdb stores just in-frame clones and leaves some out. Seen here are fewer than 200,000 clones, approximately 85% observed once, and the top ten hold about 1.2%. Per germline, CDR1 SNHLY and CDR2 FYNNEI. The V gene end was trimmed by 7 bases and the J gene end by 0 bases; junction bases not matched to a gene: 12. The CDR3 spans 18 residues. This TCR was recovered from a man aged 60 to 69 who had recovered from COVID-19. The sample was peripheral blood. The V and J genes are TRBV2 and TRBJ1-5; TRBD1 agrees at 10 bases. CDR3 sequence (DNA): TGTGCCAGCACCTCGCAGACAGGGGGCCTCGGTAGCAATCAGCCCCAGCATTTT. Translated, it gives CASTSQTGGLGSNQPQHF.